The T cell receptor beta chain under discussion was sequenced for a study of blood T cell repertoires in COVID-19. Authors' data handling: Estimates of nucleated cell counts were drawn from the amplification of reference gene primers. Generated by immunoSEQ multiplex PCR, the TCRdb table keeps only in-frame clones and is missing some. The V and J calls and clone size come from that table; D and trimming were worked out from the DNA. The data contain about 98,000 clones, approximately 82% of them singletons. Trimming cost V 4 bases and J 10 bases, with 20 bases left between them. Germline CDR1 is GTSNPN and CDR2 is SVGIG (reference sequence). The CDR3 is made up of 14 amino acids.

The sequencing input was peripheral blood. The receptor was isolated from a man aged 65-85 years with active or convalescent COVID-19. The gene calls are TRBV30 and TRBJ2-1, with D tentatively TRBD2 (7 bases). The CDR3: CAWIKGGGWEEQFF. CDR3 coding DNA: TGTGCCTGGATCAAAGGGGGGGGCTGGGAAGAGCAGTTCTTC.